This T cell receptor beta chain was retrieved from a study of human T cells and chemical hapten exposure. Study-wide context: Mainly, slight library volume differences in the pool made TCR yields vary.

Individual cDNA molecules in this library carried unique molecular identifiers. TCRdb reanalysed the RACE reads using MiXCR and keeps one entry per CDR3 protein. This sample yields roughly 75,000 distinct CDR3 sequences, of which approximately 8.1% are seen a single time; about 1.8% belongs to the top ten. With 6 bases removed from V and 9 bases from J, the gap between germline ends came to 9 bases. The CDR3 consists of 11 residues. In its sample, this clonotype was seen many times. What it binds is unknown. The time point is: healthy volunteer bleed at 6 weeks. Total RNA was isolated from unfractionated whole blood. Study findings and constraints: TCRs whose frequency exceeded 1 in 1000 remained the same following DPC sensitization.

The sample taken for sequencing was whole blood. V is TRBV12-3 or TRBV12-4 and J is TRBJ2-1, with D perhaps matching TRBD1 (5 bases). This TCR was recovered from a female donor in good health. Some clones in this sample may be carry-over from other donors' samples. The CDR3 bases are TGTGCCAGCAGCCCCCAGGGTGAGCAGTTCTTC. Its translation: CASSPQGEQFF.